This TCR beta chain was documented in a study of blood T cells in healthy people across ages. General study findings and limits: Long-lived donors carried more naive CD4+ cells and greater diversity than aged donors. Per million T cells, TCR beta diversity dropped about linearly as age rose. Estimated diversity that came from one million T cells was considered an underestimate.

A second PCR, run for about 6 to 12 cycles, used a sample-barcoded 5' primer plus a J-beta primer mix. There were at least 3 million CDR3-containing paired-end reads obtained from each sample. TCRdb ran MiXCR on the 5' RACE reads and lists one entry per CDR3 protein. This table holds roughly 680,000 distinct CDR3 sequences, approximately 52% found once. Looked up from germline, CDR1 is SGHRS and CDR2 is YFSETQ. This CDR3 contains 15 residues. Remarks on this clonotype: The antigen remains unidentified. This clone may be a read error of a much larger clone one base away.

Sequenced: blood. The source of this sequence is a woman of 80 years or more in good health. The chain couples TRBV5-1 to TRBJ2-1; TRBD1 agrees at 10 bases. The assigned J gene may be wrong: the sequence end matches TRBJ2-7 better. Here the CDR3 DNA reads TGCGCCAGCAGGACCGGGACAGGGGACTACAATGAGCAGTACTTC. It specifies CASRTGTGDYNEQYF.